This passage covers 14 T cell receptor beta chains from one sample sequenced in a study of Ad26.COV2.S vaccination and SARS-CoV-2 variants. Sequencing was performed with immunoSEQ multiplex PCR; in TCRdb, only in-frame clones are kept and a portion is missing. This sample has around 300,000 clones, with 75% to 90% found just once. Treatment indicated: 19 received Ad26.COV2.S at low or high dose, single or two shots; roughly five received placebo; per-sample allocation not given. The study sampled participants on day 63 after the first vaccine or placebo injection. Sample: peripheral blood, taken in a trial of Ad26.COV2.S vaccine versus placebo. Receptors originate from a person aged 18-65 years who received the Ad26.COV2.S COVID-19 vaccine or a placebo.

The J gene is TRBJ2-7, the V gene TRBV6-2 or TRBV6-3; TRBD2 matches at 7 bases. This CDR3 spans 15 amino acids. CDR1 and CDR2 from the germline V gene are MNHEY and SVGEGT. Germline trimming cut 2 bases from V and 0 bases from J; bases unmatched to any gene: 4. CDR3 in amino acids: CASSYIAGRSYEQYF. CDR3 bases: TGTGCCAGCAGTTACATAGCGGGTCGCTCCTACGAGCAGTACTTC.

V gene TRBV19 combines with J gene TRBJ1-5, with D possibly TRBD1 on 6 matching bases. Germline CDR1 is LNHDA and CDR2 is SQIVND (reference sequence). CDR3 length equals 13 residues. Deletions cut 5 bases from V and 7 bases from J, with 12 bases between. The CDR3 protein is CASSSQGWQPQHF. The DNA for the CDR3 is TGTGCCAGTAGTTCACAGGGCTGGCAGCCCCAGCATTTT. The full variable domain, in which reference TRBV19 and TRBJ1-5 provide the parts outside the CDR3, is DGGITQSPKYLFRKEGQNVTLSCEQNLNHDAMYWYRQDPGQGLRLIYYSQIVNDFQKGDIAEGYSVSREKKESFPLTVTSAQKNPTAFYLCASSSQGWQPQHFGDGTRLSIL.

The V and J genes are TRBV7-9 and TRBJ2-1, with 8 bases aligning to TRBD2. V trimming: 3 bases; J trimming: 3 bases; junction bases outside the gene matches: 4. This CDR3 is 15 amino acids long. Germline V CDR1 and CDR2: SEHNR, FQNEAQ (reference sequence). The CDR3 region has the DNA TGTGCCAGCAGCTTTTTAGCGGGAAGCTACAATGAGCAGTTCTTC. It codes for CASSFLAGSYNEQFF.

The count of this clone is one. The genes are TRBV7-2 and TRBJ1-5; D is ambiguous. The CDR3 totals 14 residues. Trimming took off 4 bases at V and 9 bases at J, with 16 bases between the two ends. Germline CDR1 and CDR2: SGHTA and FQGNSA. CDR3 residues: CASSSDVQLGPQHF. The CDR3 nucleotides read TGTGCCAGCAGCTCAGACGTACAGTTAGGGCCCCAGCATTTT.

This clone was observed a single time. The CDR3 loop reads CASMTSRARNTEAFF. Written as DNA, the CDR3 is TGTGCCAGCATGACGAGCAGGGCACGGAACACTGAAGCTTTCTTT. The V and J genes are TRBV6-5 and TRBJ1-1; TRBD1 might be the D (5 bases). The CDR3 has 15 residues. Trimming cost V 7 bases and J 1 base, with 16 bases left between them. The germline V gene encodes CDR1 MNHEY and CDR2 SVGAGI.

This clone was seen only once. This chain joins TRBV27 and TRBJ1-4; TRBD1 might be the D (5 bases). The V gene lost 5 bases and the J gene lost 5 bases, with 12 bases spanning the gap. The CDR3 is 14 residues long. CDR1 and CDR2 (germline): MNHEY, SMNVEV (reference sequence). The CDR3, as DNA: TGTGCCAGCAGTCCCGGGACGGCGAATGAAAAACTGTTTTTT. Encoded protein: CASSPGTANEKLFF.

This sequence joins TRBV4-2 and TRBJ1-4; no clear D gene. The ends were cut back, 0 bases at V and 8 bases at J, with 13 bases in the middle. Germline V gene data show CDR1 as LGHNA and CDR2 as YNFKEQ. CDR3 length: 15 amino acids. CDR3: CASSQDRGVAEKLFF. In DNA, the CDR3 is TGTGCCAGCAGCCAAGATCGGGGAGTTGCGGAAAAACTGTTTTTT.

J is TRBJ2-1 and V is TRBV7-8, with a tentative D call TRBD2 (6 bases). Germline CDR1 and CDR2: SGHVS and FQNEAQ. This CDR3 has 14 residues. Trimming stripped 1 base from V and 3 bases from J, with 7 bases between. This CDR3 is CASSLETSYNEQFF. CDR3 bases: TGTGCCAGCAGCTTAGAGACTAGCTACAATGAGCAGTTCTTC.

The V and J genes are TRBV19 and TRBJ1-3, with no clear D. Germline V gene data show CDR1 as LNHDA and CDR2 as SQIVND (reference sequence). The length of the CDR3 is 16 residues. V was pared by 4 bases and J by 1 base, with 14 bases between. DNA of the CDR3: TGTGCCAGTAGTACCATTACAGTGAATTCTGGAAACACCATATATTTT. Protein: CASSTITVNSGNTIYF.

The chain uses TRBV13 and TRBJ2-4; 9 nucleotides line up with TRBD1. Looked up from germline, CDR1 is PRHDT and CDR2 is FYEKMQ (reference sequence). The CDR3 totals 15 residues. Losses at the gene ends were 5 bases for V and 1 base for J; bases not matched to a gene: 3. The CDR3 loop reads CASSRQGEAKNIQYF. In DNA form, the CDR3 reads TGTGCCAGCAGCCGACAGGGGGAGGCCAAAAACATTCAGTACTTC. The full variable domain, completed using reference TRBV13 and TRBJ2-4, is AAGVIQSPRHLIKEKRETATLKCYPIPRHDTVYWYQQGPGQDPQFLISFYEKMQSDKGSIPDRFSAQQFSDYHSELNMSSLELGDSALYFCASSRQGEAKNIQYFGAGTRLSVL.

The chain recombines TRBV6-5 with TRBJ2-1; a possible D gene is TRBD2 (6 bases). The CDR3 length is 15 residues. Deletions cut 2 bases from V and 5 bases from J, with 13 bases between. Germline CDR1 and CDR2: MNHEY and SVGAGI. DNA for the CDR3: TGTGCCAGCAGTTACGGCCCTAGCGTACACAATGAGCAGTTCTTC. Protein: CASSYGPSVHNEQFF.

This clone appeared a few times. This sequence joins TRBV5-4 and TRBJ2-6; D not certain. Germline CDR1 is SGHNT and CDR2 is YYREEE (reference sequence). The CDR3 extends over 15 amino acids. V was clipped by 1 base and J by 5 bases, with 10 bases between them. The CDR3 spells CASSLYSLRANVLTF. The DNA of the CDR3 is TGTGCCAGCAGCTTGTATTCTCTTAGGGCCAACGTCCTGACTTTC.

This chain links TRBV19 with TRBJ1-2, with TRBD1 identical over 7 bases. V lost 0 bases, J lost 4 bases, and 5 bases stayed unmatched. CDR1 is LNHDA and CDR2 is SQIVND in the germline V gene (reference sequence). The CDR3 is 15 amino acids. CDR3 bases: TGTGCCAGTAGTATAGAGACGACAGGGATCTATGGCTACACCTTC. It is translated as CASSIETTGIYGYTF.

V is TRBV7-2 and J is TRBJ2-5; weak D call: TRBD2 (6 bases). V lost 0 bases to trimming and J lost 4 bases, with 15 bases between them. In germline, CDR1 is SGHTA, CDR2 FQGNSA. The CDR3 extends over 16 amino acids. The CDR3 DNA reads TGTGCCAGCAGCTTAGCGCCGGGGGTCGGGGGAGAGACCCAGTACTTC. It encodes CASSLAPGVGGETQYF.